This paragraph covers one T cell receptor beta chain sequence. What it binds is not known. Per the germline V gene, CDR1 is SGHVS and CDR2 is FQNEAQ. The CDR3 contains 14 residues. Germline trimming cut 6 bases from V and 10 bases from J; bases unmatched to any gene: 12. Ophthalmopathy was moderately-to-severely active, CAS at least 3, NOSPECS at least 4, lasting under 3 months. Diagnoses were established from clinical symptoms, serum thyroxine, TRAb, thyroid ultrasound and orbital computed tomography. The record originates from a study of Graves' ophthalmopathy and Graves' hyperthyroidism. Study results and caveats: Appearing in blood as well were most expanded thyroid clonotypes above 0.001 frequency.

From RNA, the CDR3 regions of TCR beta chains were amplified and sequenced. HTBI primers served in a first-round RT-PCR, which a second-round multiplex PCR followed. TCRdb re-analysed the multiplex PCR reads in MiXCR, keeping a single row per CDR3 protein. The table lists some 15,000 distinct CDR3 sequences, roughly 50% of them singletons. The receptor's source is a woman aged 25 to 39 with Graves' ophthalmopathy. The chain couples TRBV7-8 to TRBJ1-1; 9 bases match TRBD1. Sequenced sample: peripheral blood. CDR3 sequence reads: CASSLLYRGPSAFF. The CDR3 bases are TGTGCCAGCAGTTTATTATACAGGGGGCCGTCAGCTTTCTTT.